This is a list of T cell receptor beta chains from one sample in a study of blood T cell repertoires in COVID-19. Using immunoSEQ multiplex PCR, the repertoire was profiled, and TCRdb retains in-frame clones only, with some absent. The table records under 250,000 clones, about four fifths of them present only once. Sequencing was carried out using peripheral blood. These receptors all come from a man aged 35 to 55 with active or convalescent COVID-19. Both conserved end residues are part of each CDR3. D genes are given only for firm matches. A row's size may be missing; if present it is once, few, many or a size class.

clone_size: -; d_call: -; j_call: TRBJ1-1; cdr3_length: 14; v_call: TRBV7-2; cdr3_nt: TGTGCCAGCAGCTTAGATGCCGCGTGGACTGAAGCTTTCTTT; cdr3_aa: CASSLDAAWTEAFF
clone_size: -; d_call: TRBD2; j_call: TRBJ2-7; cdr3_length: 14; v_call: TRBV6-5; cdr3_nt: TGTGCCAGCACTTCGCTTCGGGGGGGTTACGAGCAGTACTTC; cdr3_aa: CASTSLRGGYEQYF
clone_size: few; d_call: -; j_call: TRBJ2-5; cdr3_length: 18; v_call: TRBV14; cdr3_nt: TGTGCCAGCAGCCAAGTCTCCTCCCGGGCAGGGTGGCAAGAGACCCAGTACTTC; cdr3_aa: CASSQVSSRAGWQETQYF
clone_size: -; d_call: -; j_call: TRBJ1-2; cdr3_length: 15; v_call: TRBV6-1; cdr3_nt: TGTGCCAGCAGTGAAGCGCACAGCAGTTCCTATGGCTACACCTTC; cdr3_aa: CASSEAHSSSYGYTF
clone_size: -; d_call: TRBD1; j_call: TRBJ1-2; cdr3_length: 17; v_call: TRBV7-2; cdr3_nt: TGTGCCAGCAGCTTAGTAAAATCCCGGACAGGGACCTATGGCTACACCTTC; cdr3_aa: CASSLVKSRTGTYGYTF
clone_size: -; d_call: -; j_call: TRBJ1-1; cdr3_length: 13; v_call: TRBV30; cdr3_nt: TGTGCCTGGGACAGAATCTTGAACACTGAAGCTTTCTTT; cdr3_aa: CAWDRILNTEAFF
clone_size: -; d_call: TRBD1; j_call: TRBJ2-5; cdr3_length: 17; v_call: TRBV29-1; cdr3_nt: TGCAGCGTTGCAGCGTTGCCCTCGGGACAGGCCCAAGAGACCCAGTACTTC; cdr3_aa: CSVAALPSGQAQETQYF
clone_size: -; d_call: TRBD2; j_call: TRBJ2-1; cdr3_length: 17; v_call: TRBV19; cdr3_nt: TGTGCCAGTAGCTACGGGACTAGCGGGGGGGCCTTCAATGAGCAGTTCTTC; cdr3_aa: CASSYGTSGGAFNEQFF
clone_size: -; d_call: TRBD1; j_call: TRBJ1-1; cdr3_length: 14; v_call: TRBV11-2; cdr3_nt: TGTGCCAGCAGCTTCAAGACAGGGGCCACTGAAGCTTTCTTT; cdr3_aa: CASSFKTGATEAFF
clone_size: -; d_call: -; j_call: TRBJ2-1; cdr3_length: 14; v_call: TRBV14; cdr3_nt: TGTGCCAGCAGCATCTCTAGCCGCTACAATGAGCAGTTCTTC; cdr3_aa: CASSISSRYNEQFF
clone_size: once; d_call: -; j_call: TRBJ1-3; cdr3_length: 17; v_call: TRBV11-3; cdr3_nt: TGTGCCAGCAGCTTAGGGGGGCAGCCAAGCTCTGGAAACACCATATATTTT; cdr3_aa: CASSLGGQPSSGNTIYF
clone_size: -; d_call: TRBD1; j_call: TRBJ1-5; cdr3_length: 14; v_call: TRBV10-2; cdr3_nt: TGCGCCATCATACTCAGGGGGCTGGGTCAGCCCCAGCATTTT; cdr3_aa: CAIILRGLGQPQHF
clone_size: -; d_call: TRBD1; j_call: TRBJ1-4; cdr3_length: 14; v_call: TRBV18; cdr3_nt: TGTGCCAGCTCACAGGGACAGGGGAGAGAAAAACTGTTTTTT; cdr3_aa: CASSQGQGREKLFF
clone_size: once; d_call: TRBD1; j_call: TRBJ1-2; cdr3_length: 14; v_call: TRBV6-5; cdr3_nt: TGTGCCAGCGGCCTCAGAGGGGGCTCCTATGGCTACACCTTC; cdr3_aa: CASGLRGGSYGYTF
clone_size: -; d_call: TRBD2; j_call: TRBJ2-5; cdr3_length: 14; v_call: TRBV24-1; cdr3_nt: TGTGCCACCAGTGATACCGGGACTAGGGGGACCCAGTACTTC; cdr3_aa: CATSDTGTRGTQYF
clone_size: -; d_call: TRBD1; j_call: TRBJ2-7; cdr3_length: 14; v_call: TRBV5-5; cdr3_nt: TGTGCCAGCAGCCCGACAGGGAACTCCTACGAGCAGTACTTC; cdr3_aa: CASSPTGNSYEQYF
clone_size: -; d_call: -; j_call: TRBJ2-7; cdr3_length: 13; v_call: TRBV24-1; cdr3_nt: TGTGCCACCAGTGAAGGAGGACAGAATGAGCAGTACTTC; cdr3_aa: CATSEGGQNEQYF
clone_size: -; d_call: -; j_call: TRBJ2-7; cdr3_length: 14; v_call: TRBV5-4; cdr3_nt: TGTGCCAGCAGCTTGGGTCAGGGAGGGGGTGAGCAGTACTTC; cdr3_aa: CASSLGQGGGEQYF
clone_size: few; d_call: TRBD1; j_call: TRBJ1-3; cdr3_length: 14; v_call: TRBV18; cdr3_nt: TGTGCCAGCTCACCACGGGACAGCGGAAACACCATATATTTT; cdr3_aa: CASSPRDSGNTIYF
clone_size: -; d_call: -; j_call: TRBJ1-1; cdr3_length: 14; v_call: TRBV3-1/TRBV3-2; cdr3_nt: TGTGCCAGCAGCCAATCCAGGGGTACCGCTGAAGCTTTCTTT; cdr3_aa: CASSQSRGTAEAFF
clone_size: few; d_call: TRBD2; j_call: TRBJ2-3; cdr3_length: 18; v_call: TRBV5-1; cdr3_nt: TGCGCCAGCAGCTGGAGGACTAGCGGGGGGGGCGCAGTCGATACGCAGTATTTT; cdr3_aa: CASSWRTSGGGAVDTQYF
clone_size: -; d_call: -; j_call: TRBJ1-1; cdr3_length: 13; v_call: TRBV4-1; cdr3_nt: TGCGCCAGCAGCCAAGACCGCAGGGGTGAAGCTTTCTTT; cdr3_aa: CASSQDRRGEAFF
clone_size: -; d_call: -; j_call: TRBJ1-1; cdr3_length: 15; v_call: TRBV6-5; cdr3_nt: TGTGCCAGCAGTTACAGGGCAGGGGCGGTTACTGAAGCTTTCTTT; cdr3_aa: CASSYRAGAVTEAFF
clone_size: -; d_call: TRBD1; j_call: TRBJ1-2; cdr3_length: 16; v_call: TRBV6-4; cdr3_nt: TGTGCCAGCCGGGCACAGACAGGGGGCGGATTGGAGGGCTACACCTTC; cdr3_aa: CASRAQTGGGLEGYTF
clone_size: -; d_call: -; j_call: TRBJ2-1; cdr3_length: 14; v_call: TRBV5-6; cdr3_nt: TGTGCCAGCAGCCCAATACAGGGATACAATGAGCAGTTCTTC; cdr3_aa: CASSPIQGYNEQFF
clone_size: few; d_call: -; j_call: TRBJ1-4; cdr3_length: 16; v_call: TRBV28; cdr3_nt: TGTGCCAGCAGTGCCCTGTGGGGGGGGCAGTGGGAAAAACTGTTTTTT; cdr3_aa: CASSALWGGQWEKLFF
clone_size: -; d_call: -; j_call: TRBJ1-1; cdr3_length: 14; v_call: TRBV6-5; cdr3_nt: TGTGCCAGCAGCTCAGGGGAGGGGGGGACTGAAGCTTTCTTT; cdr3_aa: CASSSGEGGTEAFF
clone_size: -; d_call: -; j_call: TRBJ1-1; cdr3_length: 14; v_call: TRBV9; cdr3_nt: TGTGCCAGCAGCGTAGTGACAGGGAACACTGAAGCTTTCTTT; cdr3_aa: CASSVVTGNTEAFF
clone_size: -; d_call: -; j_call: TRBJ1-1; cdr3_length: 13; v_call: TRBV9; cdr3_nt: TGTGCCAGCAGCGTAGAGGGGTACACTGAAGCTTTCTTT; cdr3_aa: CASSVEGYTEAFF
clone_size: -; d_call: -; j_call: TRBJ1-6; cdr3_length: 14; v_call: TRBV13; cdr3_nt: TGTGCCAGCAGCTTAGGGGGGAGTACTTCACCCCTCCACTTT; cdr3_aa: CASSLGGSTSPLHF
clone_size: -; d_call: TRBD2; j_call: TRBJ2-1; cdr3_length: 17; v_call: TRBV11-2; cdr3_nt: TGTGCCAGCAGCCCCCTGGGGCGAATGGCGGGAGGAAATGAGCAGTTCTTC; cdr3_aa: CASSPLGRMAGGNEQFF
clone_size: -; d_call: TRBD2; j_call: TRBJ2-7; cdr3_length: 14; v_call: TRBV30; cdr3_nt: TGTGCCTGGGGAGGGGAGGGCAACCCCTACGAGCAGTACTTC; cdr3_aa: CAWGGEGNPYEQYF
clone_size: -; d_call: TRBD1; j_call: TRBJ2-7; cdr3_length: 15; v_call: TRBV11-2; cdr3_nt: TGTGCCAGCAGTAGCGCGGGGACAGGGGGAATCGAGCAGTACTTC; cdr3_aa: CASSSAGTGGIEQYF
clone_size: -; d_call: -; j_call: TRBJ2-3; cdr3_length: 15; v_call: TRBV6-5; cdr3_nt: TGTGCCAGCAGTTATCGCGGGGGCGGCACAGATACGCAGTATTTT; cdr3_aa: CASSYRGGGTDTQYF
clone_size: -; d_call: -; j_call: TRBJ2-5; cdr3_length: 13; v_call: TRBV3-1/TRBV3-2; cdr3_nt: TGTGCCAGCAGCCCAAGCGAAGGGGGGACCCAGTACTTC; cdr3_aa: CASSPSEGGTQYF
clone_size: -; d_call: -; j_call: TRBJ2-4; cdr3_length: 15; v_call: TRBV4-3; cdr3_nt: TGCGCCAGCAGCCAAGATCAAGCGGCCAAAAACATTCAGTACTTC; cdr3_aa: CASSQDQAAKNIQYF
clone_size: -; d_call: -; j_call: TRBJ2-7; cdr3_length: 12; v_call: TRBV7-6; cdr3_nt: TGTGCCAGCAGCCGGACAGTGAACGAGCAGTACTTC; cdr3_aa: CASSRTVNEQYF
clone_size: few; d_call: -; j_call: TRBJ1-1; cdr3_length: 13; v_call: TRBV30; cdr3_nt: TGTGCCTGGAGTGTACTAGCGAACACTGAAGCTTTCTTT; cdr3_aa: CAWSVLANTEAFF
clone_size: -; d_call: -; j_call: TRBJ2-7; cdr3_length: 14; v_call: TRBV5-1; cdr3_nt: TGCGCCAGCAGCTTAGGCCTCCGGGACACCGAGCAGTACTTC; cdr3_aa: CASSLGLRDTEQYF
clone_size: few; d_call: TRBD2; j_call: TRBJ2-1; cdr3_length: 16; v_call: TRBV4-2; cdr3_nt: TGTGCCAGCAGCCAAATTGAACTAGCGGGGGGTTGGAAGCAGTTCTTC; cdr3_aa: CASSQIELAGGWKQFF
clone_size: once; d_call: -; j_call: TRBJ2-5; cdr3_length: 15; v_call: TRBV7-2; cdr3_nt: TGTGCCAGCAGCGTCCAGGCGGGACGCCAAGAGACCCAGTACTTC; cdr3_aa: CASSVQAGRQETQYF
clone_size: -; d_call: -; j_call: TRBJ2-1; cdr3_length: 12; v_call: TRBV3-1/TRBV3-2; cdr3_nt: TGTGCCAGCAGTCTTTCCTACAATGAGCAGTTCTTC; cdr3_aa: CASSLSYNEQFF
clone_size: few; d_call: TRBD1; j_call: TRBJ2-7; cdr3_length: 16; v_call: TRBV10-3; cdr3_nt: TGTGCCATCAGTGAGACAGGGGGCAAGTCCTCCTACGAGCAGTACTTC; cdr3_aa: CAISETGGKSSYEQYF
clone_size: -; d_call: TRBD1; j_call: TRBJ2-5; cdr3_length: 16; v_call: TRBV7-9; cdr3_nt: TGTGCCAGCAGCGGCAATCGCGGGACAGGGCAAGAGACCCAGTACTTC; cdr3_aa: CASSGNRGTGQETQYF
clone_size: -; d_call: TRBD1; j_call: TRBJ1-5; cdr3_length: 13; v_call: TRBV4-1; cdr3_nt: TGCGCCAGCAGCCAGACAGGGGGCGGCCCCCAGCATTTT; cdr3_aa: CASSQTGGGPQHF
clone_size: once; d_call: TRBD2; j_call: TRBJ2-1; cdr3_length: 16; v_call: TRBV5-4; cdr3_nt: TGTGCCAGCAGCGGACCTAGCGGACGGACCGGTCATGAGCAGTTCTTC; cdr3_aa: CASSGPSGRTGHEQFF
clone_size: -; d_call: TRBD1; j_call: TRBJ1-2; cdr3_length: 16; v_call: TRBV5-6; cdr3_nt: TGTGCCAGCAGCTTGGGGGGCGGACAGGGGAACTATGGCTACACCTTC; cdr3_aa: CASSLGGGQGNYGYTF
clone_size: -; d_call: -; j_call: TRBJ2-6; cdr3_length: 15; v_call: TRBV9; cdr3_nt: TGTGCCAGCAGCGTAGGAGTGGCTGGGGCCAACGTCCTGACTTTC; cdr3_aa: CASSVGVAGANVLTF
clone_size: -; d_call: -; j_call: TRBJ1-4; cdr3_length: 13; v_call: TRBV11-1; cdr3_nt: TGTGCCAGCAGTTGGAGGGAGGACGAAAAACTGTTTTTT; cdr3_aa: CASSWREDEKLFF
clone_size: -; d_call: -; j_call: TRBJ1-1; cdr3_length: 14; v_call: TRBV5-4; cdr3_nt: TGTGCCAGCAGCTTGATTGGTGTAGGGGCAGACGCTTTCTTT; cdr3_aa: CASSLIGVGADAFF
clone_size: -; d_call: -; j_call: TRBJ2-1; cdr3_length: 13; v_call: TRBV3-1/TRBV3-2; cdr3_nt: TGTGCCAGCAGCTTCCGGGGGGCCTATGAGCAGTTCTTC; cdr3_aa: CASSFRGAYEQFF
clone_size: many; d_call: -; j_call: TRBJ1-2; cdr3_length: 13; v_call: TRBV6-5; cdr3_nt: TGTGCCATAGGGAGGGCAGGAAACTATGGCTACACCTTC; cdr3_aa: CAIGRAGNYGYTF
clone_size: -; d_call: TRBD2; j_call: TRBJ2-2; cdr3_length: 18; v_call: TRBV9; cdr3_nt: TGTGCCAGCAGCGGAGGTCGAGCGGGGGGACCGAACACCGGGGAGCTGTTTTTT; cdr3_aa: CASSGGRAGGPNTGELFF